Listed here are 19 T cell receptor beta chains from one sample, sequenced in a study of T cells in women clearing cervical HPV infection listed by TCRdb under 2018. Preparation of the library involved the immunoSEQ multiplex PCR assay. TCRdb mirrors the immuneACCESS table, restricted to in-frame sequences. Some clones are absent from its copies; in checked studies, under half trace to an unresolved V gene, and the reason for the others is unknown. The sample's table lists a count of 45,000 to 55,000 clones. The top ten clones comprise about 1% of the sample. The specimen was blood buffy coat. All receptors come from a woman aged 18 to 75 with a cervical HPV16 infection that either progressed to CIN3+ or cleared (not recorded which).

Remarks on this clone: The read ends 3 residues before the CDR3 terminus; that terminus is restored from the germline J gene. The chain links TRBV7-3 to TRBJ2-3; possible D gene TRBD2, 6 bases. Germline V lookup: CDR1 SGHTA, CDR2 FQGTGA. The germline V and J ends were trimmed by 5 bases and 1 base, with 19 bases remaining between them. The CDR3 contains 17 residues. The DNA read from the CDR3 is TGTGCCAGCAGCCACGACTCGACTAGTCTAGGCACAGATACG. Translating it yields CASSHDSTSLGTDT. The complete CDR3 sequence is CASSHDSTSLGTDTQYF.

As to this clone: The sequenced fragment ends 3 residues before the CDR3 boundary, so the rest is inferred from the germline J gene. J is TRBJ2-3 and V is TRBV19; 8 bases are shared with TRBD2. Germline CDR1 and CDR2: LNHDA and SQIVND (reference sequence). CDR3 length equals 15 residues. The V and J ends lost 7 bases and 1 base, in that order; junction bases with no gene match: 7. The DNA read from the CDR3 is TGTGCCAGTAACAGCGGGGGACGCGGCACAGATACG. Translated: CASNSGGRGTDT. The whole CDR3 protein is CASNSGGRGTDTQYF.

Points on this clone: The read falls 3 residues short of the CDR3 end, and the missing part is taken from the germline J gene. Distinct nucleotide sequences in the sample also encode this CDR3. The genes are TRBV6-1 and TRBJ1-3; D ambiguous. The CDR3 spans 16 residues. V was trimmed by 1 base and J by 4 bases, leaving 14 bases between them. Germline V CDR1 and CDR2: MNHNS, SASEGT. CDR3 region: CASSEVGQLVGNTIYF. The CDR3 DNA, read in part, is TGTGCCAGCAGTGAAGTTGGTCAGCTAGTCGGAAACACC.

In the case of this clone: The DNA ends 3 residues before the CDR3 does, and the rest of the CDR3 is filled in from the germline J gene. V and J are TRBV18 and TRBJ2-3, with a possible D match to TRBD2 (5 bases). The CDR3 length is 14 residues. Germline assignment: CDR1 KGHSH and CDR2 LQKENI. The ends were cut back, 2 bases at V and 5 bases at J, with 11 bases in the middle. The CDR3 bases that were read are TGTGCCAGCTCACCAGGCGGCGGAGGAGATACG. It specifies CASSPGGGGDT. The full-length CDR3 reads as CASSPGGGGDTQYF.

Worth noting for this clone: The read ends 3 residues early relative to the CDR3; the germline J gene fills the gap. The chain uses TRBV2 and TRBJ1-5, with D perhaps matching TRBD1 (5 bases). The CDR3 is 17 residues long. V lost 2 bases and J lost 0, with 14 bases in between. From germline, CDR1 is SNHLY and CDR2 FYNNEI. The CDR3 spells CASSERRTPFSNQPQHF. The sequenced CDR3 bases are TGTGCCAGCAGTGAAAGACGGACACCTTTTAGCAATCAGCCC.

CDR3 DNA, as far as it was read: TGCAGTGCCCTCCGGACAGGGGCCATGGGGTCCTATAATTCACCA. Its translation: CSALRTGAMGSYNSP. The whole CDR3 reads CSALRTGAMGSYNSPLFF. J is TRBJ1-4 and V is TRBV20-1; 9 bases fit TRBD1. From the germline J gene comes the end of the CDR3, since the read stops 3 residues before it. The CDR3 sequence is 18 residues long. The germline V gene encodes CDR1 DFQATT and CDR2 SNEGSKA (reference sequence).

As concerns this clone: The read is 3 residues too short to cover the CDR3 end, so that end is filled in from the germline J gene. The genes are TRBV5-5 and TRBJ2-2; D call uncertain. CDR1 and CDR2 from the germline V gene are SGHKS and YYEKEE (reference sequence). V lost 6 bases, J lost 3 bases, and 9 bases lay in between. The CDR3 is 13 residues long. Here the CDR3 reads CASKLTHTGELFF. Incomplete CDR3 DNA: TGTGCCAGCAAACTTACTCACACCGGGGAG.

About this clone itself: Read sequence stops 3 residues before the CDR3 end, and the germline J gene provides the missing end. The chain is built from TRBV19 and TRBJ2-7; possible D gene TRBD2, 6 bases. The V end was cut by 6 bases, the J end by 1 base, with 10 bases between. The CDR3 totals 13 residues. Germline V lookup: CDR1 LNHDA, CDR2 SQIVND (reference sequence). CDR3: CASRGGASYEQYF. Partial CDR3 DNA: TGTGCCAGTAGAGGCGGGGCTTCCTACGAG.

Note on this clone: With the read ending 3 residues before the CDR3 end, the germline J gene is used to fill in that end. This chain uses TRBV6-2 or TRBV6-3 with TRBJ2-2, with a tentative D call TRBD2 (6 bases). The CDR3 has 13 amino acids. Germline V gene data show CDR1 as MNHEY and CDR2 as SVGEGT. The CDR3 is CASRPLGGSPLFF. The CDR3 DNA, read in part, is TGTGCCAGCAGACCCCTTGGAGGGTCACCG.

The CDR3 here is CASSNIQGGYEQYF. The sequenced part of the CDR3 DNA is TGTGCCAGCTCGAATATACAGGGAGGCTACGAG. J is TRBJ2-7 and V is TRBV18; possibly TRBD1 or TRBD2 for D (6 bases each). The CDR3 is cut off 3 residues early in the read; its end comes from the germline J gene. Germline CDR1 is KGHSH and CDR2 is LQKENI. CDR3 length: 14 amino acids. The ends were cut back, 6 bases at V and 3 bases at J, with 15 bases in the middle.

A remark on this clone: The sequenced fragment ends 3 residues before the CDR3 boundary, so the rest is inferred from the germline J gene. The chain employs TRBV2 and TRBJ2-1; 7 nucleotides line up with TRBD1. Germline V gene data show CDR1 as SNHLY and CDR2 as FYNNEI. CDR3 length: 15 residues. The J segment lost 4 bases and the V segment lost 4 bases, leaving 7 bases of the junction unmatched. The CDR3 here is CASSGQGLEYNEQFF. The sequenced part of the CDR3 DNA is TGTGCCAGCAGTGGACAGGGCCTCGAGTACAATGAG.

Notes on this clone: The read ends 3 residues before the CDR3 terminus; that terminus is restored from the germline J gene. The chain has TRBV7-3 and TRBJ2-7; 7 nucleotides agree with TRBD1. This CDR3 has 15 amino acids. Trimming at V came to 1 base and at J to 5 bases, leaving 8 bases not matched to a gene. Germline CDR1 is SGHTA and CDR2 is FQGTGA. The covered CDR3 bases are TGTGCCAGCAGCTTAAAGCCAGACAGGGCCGACGAG. This translates into CASSLKPDRADE. The complete CDR3 sequence is CASSLKPDRADEQYF.

In the case of this clone: The observed sequence ends 3 residues before the CDR3 terminus, with the missing tail filled in from the germline J gene. J is TRBJ2-1 and V is TRBV7-3; 8 bases map to TRBD1. This CDR3 is built from 16 residues. The V segment lost 5 bases and the J segment 4 bases; nucleotides outside the gene matches: 10. The germline V gene encodes CDR1 SGHTA and CDR2 FQGTGA. The CDR3: CASSLSPGTGYNEQFF. The DNA read from the CDR3 is TGTGCCAGCAGCCTCTCCCCCGGGACAGGTTACAATGAG.

Remarks on this clone: Coverage ceases 3 residues before the CDR3 finishes, and the germline J gene fills in the end. The chain is built from TRBV7-3 and TRBJ1-2; TRBD1 agrees at 8 bases. There are 13 residues in the CDR3. The germline CDR1 and CDR2 sequences are SGHTA and FQGTGA. The V segment lost 5 bases and the J segment 7 bases; nucleotides outside the gene matches: 6. The sequenced CDR3 bases are TGTGCCAGCAGCCAAGGGCAGGGGGCTGGC. This translates into CASSQGQGAG. In full, the CDR3 reads CASSQGQGAGYTF.

Notes on this clone: The observed sequence ends 3 residues before the CDR3 terminus, with the missing tail filled in from the germline J gene. J is TRBJ2-2 and V is TRBV5-1; TRBD2 might be the D (6 bases). The CDR3 contains 13 residues. Germline loops: CDR1 SGHRS, CDR2 YFSETQ. CDR3 bases read: TGCGCCAGCAGCTCCGGACCGGGGGAAAAG. Protein sequence: CASSSGPGEK. In full, the CDR3 is CASSSGPGEKLFF.

Of note for this clone: The read terminates 3 residues ahead of where the CDR3 ends, so the germline J gene completes it. The chain joins TRBV29-1 to TRBJ2-3, with a weak D call TRBD2 (6 bases). CDR3 length: 12 residues. Germline V gene data show CDR1 as SQVTM and CDR2 as ANQGSEA. CDR3 protein: CSVGGSNQPQYF. Partial CDR3 DNA: TGCAGCGTCGGGGGAAGCAATCAGCCG.

On this clone: The sequence runs out 3 residues before the end of the CDR3; the remainder is reconstructed from the germline J gene. The rearrangement links TRBV20-1 to TRBJ1-5; 7 bases are a match to TRBD1. CDR1 is DFQATT and CDR2 is SNEGSKA in the germline V gene (reference sequence). The V segment lost 6 bases and the J segment 7 bases; nucleotides outside the gene matches: 6. The CDR3 is 12 residues long. The chain's CDR3 is CSAIQGLQPQHF. The CDR3 DNA, read in part, is TGCAGTGCGATACAGGGGTTGCAGCCC.

As to this clone: The read comes to an end 3 residues before the CDR3 does, leaving the germline J gene to fill in the end. V is TRBV20-1 and J is TRBJ2-7; 7 nucleotides agree with TRBD1. With V trimmed by 1 base and J by 2 bases, 8 bases remained unmatched. From germline, CDR1 is DFQATT and CDR2 SNEGSKA (reference sequence). CDR3 length equals 15 residues. The CDR3 here is CSARAGQIIPYEQYF. Incomplete CDR3 DNA: TGCAGTGCTAGAGCGGGACAGATAATTCCCTACGAG.

The CDR3 here is CASSFLGQGDYTF. CDR3 DNA (partial): TGTGCCAGCAGCTTTCTGGGGCAGGGTGAC. This chain links TRBV13 with TRBJ1-2, with D perhaps matching TRBD1 (5 bases). The read halts 3 residues ahead of the CDR3 end, with the missing end drawn from the germline J gene. Germline V gives CDR1 PRHDT, CDR2 FYEKMQ (reference sequence). There are 13 residues in the CDR3.